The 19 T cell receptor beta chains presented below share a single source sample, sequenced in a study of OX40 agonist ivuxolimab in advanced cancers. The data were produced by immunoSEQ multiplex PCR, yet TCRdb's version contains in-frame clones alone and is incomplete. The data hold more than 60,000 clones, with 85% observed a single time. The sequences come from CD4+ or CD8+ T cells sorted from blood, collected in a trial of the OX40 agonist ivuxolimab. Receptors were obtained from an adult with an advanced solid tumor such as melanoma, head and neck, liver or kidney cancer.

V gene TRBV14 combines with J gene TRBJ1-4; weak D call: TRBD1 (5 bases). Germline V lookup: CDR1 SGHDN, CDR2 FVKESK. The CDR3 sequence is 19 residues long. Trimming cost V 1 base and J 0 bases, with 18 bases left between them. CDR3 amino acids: CASSQGMGRQRATNEKLFF. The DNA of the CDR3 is TGTGCCAGCAGCCAAGGAATGGGTCGACAGCGAGCAACTAATGAAAAACTGTTTTTT.

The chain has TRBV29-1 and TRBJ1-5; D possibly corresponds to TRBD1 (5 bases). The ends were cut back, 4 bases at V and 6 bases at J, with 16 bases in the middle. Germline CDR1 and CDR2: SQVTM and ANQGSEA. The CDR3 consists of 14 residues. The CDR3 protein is CSVVGGAGGQPQHF. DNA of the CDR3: TGCAGCGTTGTAGGTGGGGCAGGTGGTCAGCCCCAGCATTTT.

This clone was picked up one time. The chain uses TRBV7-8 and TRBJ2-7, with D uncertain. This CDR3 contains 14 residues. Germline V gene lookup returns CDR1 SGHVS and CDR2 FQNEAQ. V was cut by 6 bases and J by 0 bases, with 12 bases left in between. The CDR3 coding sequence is TGTGCCAGCAGGCGAAAGGGCGGCTCCTACGAGCAGTACTTC. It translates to CASRRKGGSYEQYF.

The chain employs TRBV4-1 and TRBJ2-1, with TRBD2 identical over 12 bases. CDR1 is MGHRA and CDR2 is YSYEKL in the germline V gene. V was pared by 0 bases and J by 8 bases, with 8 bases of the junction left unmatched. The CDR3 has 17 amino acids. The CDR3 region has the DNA TGCGCCAGCAGCCAAGAGGCTAGCGGGGGGGGTTCGGATGAGCAGTTCTTC. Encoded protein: CASSQEASGGGSDEQFF.

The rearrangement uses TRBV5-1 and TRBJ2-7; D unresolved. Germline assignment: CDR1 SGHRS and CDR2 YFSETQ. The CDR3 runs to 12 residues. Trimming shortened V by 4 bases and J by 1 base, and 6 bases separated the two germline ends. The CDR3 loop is CASSPESYEQYF. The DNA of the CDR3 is TGCGCCAGCAGCCCTGAGTCCTACGAGCAGTACTTC.

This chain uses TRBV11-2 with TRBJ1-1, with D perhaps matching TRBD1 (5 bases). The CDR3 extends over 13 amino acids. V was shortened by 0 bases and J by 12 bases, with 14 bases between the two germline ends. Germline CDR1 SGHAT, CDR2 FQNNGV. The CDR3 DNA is TGTGCCAGCAGCTTAGATATGGGCAGGGCTCCTTTCTTT. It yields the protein CASSLDMGRAPFF.

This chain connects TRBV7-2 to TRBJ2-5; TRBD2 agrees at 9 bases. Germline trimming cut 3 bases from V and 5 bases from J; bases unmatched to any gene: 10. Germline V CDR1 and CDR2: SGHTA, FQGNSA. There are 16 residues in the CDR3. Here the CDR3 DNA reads TGTGCCAGCAGCTTTCCTAGCGGGACCCTGGGGGAGACCCAGTACTTC. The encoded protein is CASSFPSGTLGETQYF.

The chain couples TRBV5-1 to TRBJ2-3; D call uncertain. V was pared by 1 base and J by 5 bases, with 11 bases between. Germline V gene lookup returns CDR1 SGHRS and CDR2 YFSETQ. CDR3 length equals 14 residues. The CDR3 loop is CASSLYSSVDTQYF. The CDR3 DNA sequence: TGCGCCAGCAGCTTGTATAGCTCGGTAGATACGCAGTATTTT.

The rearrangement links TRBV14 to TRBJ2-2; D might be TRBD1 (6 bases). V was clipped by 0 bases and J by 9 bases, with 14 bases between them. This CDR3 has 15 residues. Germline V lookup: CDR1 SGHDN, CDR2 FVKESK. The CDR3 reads CASSQDLGRGRELFF. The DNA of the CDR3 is TGTGCCAGCAGCCAAGATTTGGGCAGGGGCCGGGAGCTGTTTTTT.

The CDR3 sequence is CASSEGPRAVGRGQFF. Written as DNA, the CDR3 is TGTGCCAGCAGTGAAGGGCCGCGGGCGGTGGGACGCGGGCAGTTCTTC. This chain links TRBV2 with TRBJ2-1, with D possibly being TRBD1 or TRBD2 (5 bases each). This CDR3 spans 16 amino acids. Germline-derived CDR1 and CDR2 are SNHLY and FYNNEI. Trimming took 1 base from V and 12 from J, leaving 22 bases between them.

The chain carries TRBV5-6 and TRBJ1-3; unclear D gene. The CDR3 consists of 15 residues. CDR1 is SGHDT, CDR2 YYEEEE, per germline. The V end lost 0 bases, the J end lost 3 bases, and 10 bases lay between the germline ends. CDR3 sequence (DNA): TGTGCCAGCAGCTTGGCAGGATTTGGTGGAAACACCATATATTTT. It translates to CASSLAGFGGNTIYF.

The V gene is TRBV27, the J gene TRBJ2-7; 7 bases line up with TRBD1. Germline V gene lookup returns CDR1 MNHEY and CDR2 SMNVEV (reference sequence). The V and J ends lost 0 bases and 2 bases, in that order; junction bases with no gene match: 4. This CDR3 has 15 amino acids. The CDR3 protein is CASSLSRGQPYEQYF. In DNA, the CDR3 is TGTGCCAGCAGTTTATCGAGGGGGCAGCCCTACGAGCAGTACTTC.

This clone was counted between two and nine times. The CDR3 spells CASSSPTIPETQYF. The DNA of the CDR3 is TGTGCCAGCAGCTCACCAACCATACCAGAGACCCAGTACTTC. The chain employs TRBV5-8 and TRBJ2-5, with D hard to call. This CDR3 region has 14 residues. The V end lost 3 bases, the J end lost 4 bases, and 13 bases lay between the germline ends. The germline V gene encodes CDR1 SGHTS and CDR2 YDEGEE. Looking up the rest from reference TRBV5-8 and TRBJ2-5 gives the full variable domain: EAGVTQSPTHLIKTRGQQATLRCSPISGHTSVYWYQQALGLGLQFLLWYDEGEERNRGNFPPRFSGRQFPNYSSELNVNALELEDSALYLCASSSPTIPETQYFGPGTRLLVL.

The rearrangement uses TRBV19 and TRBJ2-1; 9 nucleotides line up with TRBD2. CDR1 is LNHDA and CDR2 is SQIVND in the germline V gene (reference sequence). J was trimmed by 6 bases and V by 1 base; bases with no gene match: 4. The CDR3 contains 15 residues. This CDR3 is CASSIGASGVNEQFF. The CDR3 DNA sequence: TGTGCCAGTAGTATAGGAGCTAGCGGGGTCAATGAGCAGTTCTTC.

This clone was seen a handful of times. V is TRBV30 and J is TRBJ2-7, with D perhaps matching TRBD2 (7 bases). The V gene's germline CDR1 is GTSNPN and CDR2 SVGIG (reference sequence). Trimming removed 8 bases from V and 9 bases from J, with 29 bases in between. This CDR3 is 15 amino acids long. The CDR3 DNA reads TGTGCCGCAAAGACAGAGAGGCGGGGGCCCCAGGGGCAGTACTTC. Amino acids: CAAKTERRGPQGQYF.

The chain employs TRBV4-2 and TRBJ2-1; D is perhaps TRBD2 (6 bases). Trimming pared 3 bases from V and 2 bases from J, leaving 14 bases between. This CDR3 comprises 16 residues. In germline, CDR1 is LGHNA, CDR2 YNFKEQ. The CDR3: CASSQNTGVAYNEQFF. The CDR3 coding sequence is TGTGCCAGCAGCCAGAATACGGGGGTCGCCTACAATGAGCAGTTCTTC.

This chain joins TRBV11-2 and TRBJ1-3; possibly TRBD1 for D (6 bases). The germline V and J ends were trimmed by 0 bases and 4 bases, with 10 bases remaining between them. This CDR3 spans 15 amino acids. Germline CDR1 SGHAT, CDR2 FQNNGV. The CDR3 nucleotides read TGTGCCAGCAGCTTAGATAGGACAGTCGGAAACACCATATATTTT. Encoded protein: CASSLDRTVGNTIYF.

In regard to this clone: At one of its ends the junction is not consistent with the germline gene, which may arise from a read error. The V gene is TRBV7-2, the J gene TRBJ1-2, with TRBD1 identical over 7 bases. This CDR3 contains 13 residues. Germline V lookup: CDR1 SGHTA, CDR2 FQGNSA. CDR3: CASSPYGRGQVGF. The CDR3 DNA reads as TGTGCCAGCAGCCCTTATGGAAGAGGACAGGTCGGTTTC.

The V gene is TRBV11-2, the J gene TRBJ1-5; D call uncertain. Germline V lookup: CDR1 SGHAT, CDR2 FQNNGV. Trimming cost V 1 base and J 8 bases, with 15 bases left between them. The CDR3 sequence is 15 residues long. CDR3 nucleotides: TGTGCCAGCAGCTTAGGTCAGGCAGAATCAAAGCCCCAGCATTTT. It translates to CASSLGQAESKPQHF.